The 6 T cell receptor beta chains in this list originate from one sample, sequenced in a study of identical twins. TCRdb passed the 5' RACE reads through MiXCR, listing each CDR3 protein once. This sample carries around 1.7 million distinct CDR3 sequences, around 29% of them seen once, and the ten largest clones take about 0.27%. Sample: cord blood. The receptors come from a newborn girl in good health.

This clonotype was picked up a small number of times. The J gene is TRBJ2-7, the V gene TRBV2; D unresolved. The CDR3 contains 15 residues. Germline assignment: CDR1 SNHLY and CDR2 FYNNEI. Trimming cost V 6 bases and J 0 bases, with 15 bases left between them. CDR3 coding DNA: TGTGCCAGCAGGCGCTACCCCCATAGCTCCTACGAGCAGTACTTC. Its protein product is CASRRYPHSSYEQYF.

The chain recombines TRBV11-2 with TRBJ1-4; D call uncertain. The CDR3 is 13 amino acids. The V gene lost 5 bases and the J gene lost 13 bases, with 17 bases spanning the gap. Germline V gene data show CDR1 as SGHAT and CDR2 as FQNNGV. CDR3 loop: CASSPLMEGRLFF. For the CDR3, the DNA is TGTGCCAGCAGCCCACTAATGGAGGGCAGACTGTTTTTT.

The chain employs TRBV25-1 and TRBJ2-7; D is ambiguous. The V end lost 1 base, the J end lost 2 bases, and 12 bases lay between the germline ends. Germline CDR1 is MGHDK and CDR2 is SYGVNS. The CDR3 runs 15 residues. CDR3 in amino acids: CASSEWVRYTYEQYF. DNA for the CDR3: TGTGCCAGCAGTGAATGGGTCAGATATACCTACGAGCAGTACTTC.

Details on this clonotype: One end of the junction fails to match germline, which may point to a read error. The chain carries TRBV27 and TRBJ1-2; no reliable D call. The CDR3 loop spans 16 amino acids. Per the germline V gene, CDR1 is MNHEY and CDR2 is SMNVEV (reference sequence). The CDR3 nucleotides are TGTACCAGCAGTTTATCGAGTTCAACGCCGGTGGATGGCTACACCTTC. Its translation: CTSSLSSSTPVDGYTF.

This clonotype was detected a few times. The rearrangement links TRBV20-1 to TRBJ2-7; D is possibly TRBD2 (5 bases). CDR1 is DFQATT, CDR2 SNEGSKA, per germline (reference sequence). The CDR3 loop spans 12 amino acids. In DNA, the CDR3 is TGCAGGGTAGCGAAGGGCTCCTACGAGCAGTACTTC. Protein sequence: CRVAKGSYEQYF.

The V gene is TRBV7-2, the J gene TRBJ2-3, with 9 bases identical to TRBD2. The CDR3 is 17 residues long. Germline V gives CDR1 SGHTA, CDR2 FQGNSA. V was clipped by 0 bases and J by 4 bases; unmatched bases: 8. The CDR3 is CASSLAPAGGRPDTQYF. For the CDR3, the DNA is TGTGCCAGCAGCTTAGCCCCGGCGGGGGGGCGTCCAGATACGCAGTATTTT. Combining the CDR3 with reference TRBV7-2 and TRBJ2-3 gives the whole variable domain GAGVSQSPSNKVTEKGKDVELRCDPISGHTALYWYRQSLGQGLEFLIYFQGNSAPDKSGLPSDRFSAERTGGSVSTLTIQRTQQEDSAVYLCASSLAPAGGRPDTQYFGPGTRLTVL.